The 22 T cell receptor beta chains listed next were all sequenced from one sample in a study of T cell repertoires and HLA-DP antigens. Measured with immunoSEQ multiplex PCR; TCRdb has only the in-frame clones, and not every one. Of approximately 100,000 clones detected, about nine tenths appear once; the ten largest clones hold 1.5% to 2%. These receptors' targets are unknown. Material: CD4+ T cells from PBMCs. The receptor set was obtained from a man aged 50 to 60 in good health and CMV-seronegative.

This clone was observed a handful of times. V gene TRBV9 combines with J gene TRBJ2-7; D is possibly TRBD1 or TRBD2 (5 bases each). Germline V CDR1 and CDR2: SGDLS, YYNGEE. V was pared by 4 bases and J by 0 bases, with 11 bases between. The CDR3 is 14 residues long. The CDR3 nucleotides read TGTGCCAGCAGCCCCGGGGCAGTCTCCTACGAGCAGTACTTC. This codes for CASSPGAVSYEQYF.

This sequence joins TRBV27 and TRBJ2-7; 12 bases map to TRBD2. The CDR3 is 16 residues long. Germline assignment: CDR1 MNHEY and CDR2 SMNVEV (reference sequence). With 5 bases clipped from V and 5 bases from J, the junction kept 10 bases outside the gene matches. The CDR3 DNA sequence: TGTGCCAGCAGTCAACTCCTAGCGGGAGGGGGCCACGAGCAGTACTTC. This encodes CASSQLLAGGGHEQYF.

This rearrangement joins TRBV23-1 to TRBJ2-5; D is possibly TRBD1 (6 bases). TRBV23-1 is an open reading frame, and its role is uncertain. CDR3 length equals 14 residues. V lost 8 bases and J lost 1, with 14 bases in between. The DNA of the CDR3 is TGCGCCAGCTTGACAGGAGGCGTCCAAGAGACCCAGTACTTC. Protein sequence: CASLTGGVQETQYF.

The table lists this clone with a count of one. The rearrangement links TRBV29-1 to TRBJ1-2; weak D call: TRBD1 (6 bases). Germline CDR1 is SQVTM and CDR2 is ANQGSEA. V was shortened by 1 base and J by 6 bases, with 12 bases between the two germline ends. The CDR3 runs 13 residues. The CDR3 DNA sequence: TGCAGCGTTGAAGTTATGAGGGGGGATGGCTACACCTTC. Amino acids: CSVEVMRGDGYTF.

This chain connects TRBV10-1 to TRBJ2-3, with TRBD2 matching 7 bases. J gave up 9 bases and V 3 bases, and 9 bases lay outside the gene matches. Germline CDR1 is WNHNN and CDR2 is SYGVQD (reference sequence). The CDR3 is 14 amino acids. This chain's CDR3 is CASSDIAGSSTQYF. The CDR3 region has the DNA TGCGCCAGCAGTGACATAGCGGGTTCCTCGACGCAGTATTTT.

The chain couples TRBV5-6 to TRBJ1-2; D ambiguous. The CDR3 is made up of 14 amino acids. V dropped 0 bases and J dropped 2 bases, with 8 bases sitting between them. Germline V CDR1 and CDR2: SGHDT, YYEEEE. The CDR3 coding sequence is TGTGCCAGCAGCTTGGTTCTGGCAAACTATGGCTACACCTTC. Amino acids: CASSLVLANYGYTF.

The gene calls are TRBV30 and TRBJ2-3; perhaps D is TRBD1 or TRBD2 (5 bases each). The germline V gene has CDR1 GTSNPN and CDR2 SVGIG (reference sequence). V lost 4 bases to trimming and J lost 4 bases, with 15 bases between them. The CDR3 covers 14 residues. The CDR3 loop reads CAWKGERGPDTQYF. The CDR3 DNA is TGTGCCTGGAAAGGGGAAAGGGGACCAGATACGCAGTATTTT.

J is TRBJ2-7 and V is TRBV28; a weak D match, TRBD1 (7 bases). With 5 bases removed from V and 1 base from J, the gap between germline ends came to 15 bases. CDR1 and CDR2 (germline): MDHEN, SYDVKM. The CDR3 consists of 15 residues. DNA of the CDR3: TGTGCCAGCAGTCAAGGAGGGACAGCTTCCTACGAGCAGTACTTC. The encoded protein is CASSQGGTASYEQYF.

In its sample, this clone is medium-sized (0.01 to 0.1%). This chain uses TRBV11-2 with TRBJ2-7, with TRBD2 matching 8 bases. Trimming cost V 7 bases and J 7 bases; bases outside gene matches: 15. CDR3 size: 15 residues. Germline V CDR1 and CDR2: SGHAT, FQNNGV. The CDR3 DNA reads TGTGCCAGCAACCCCGCCGGACTAGCCGGCGGAGAGCAGTACTTC. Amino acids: CASNPAGLAGGEQYF.

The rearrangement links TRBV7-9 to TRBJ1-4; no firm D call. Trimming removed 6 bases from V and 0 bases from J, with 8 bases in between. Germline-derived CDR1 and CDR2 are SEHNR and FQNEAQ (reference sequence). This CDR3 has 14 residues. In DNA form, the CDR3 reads TGTGCCAGCAGGACCCCAGCAACTAATGAAAAACTGTTTTTT. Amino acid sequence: CASRTPATNEKLFF.

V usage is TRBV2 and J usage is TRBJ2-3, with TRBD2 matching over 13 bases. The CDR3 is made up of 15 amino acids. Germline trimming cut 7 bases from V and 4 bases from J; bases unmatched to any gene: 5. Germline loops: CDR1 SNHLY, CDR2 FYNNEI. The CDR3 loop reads CASTRLAGGPDTQYF. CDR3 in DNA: TGTGCCAGCACCCGACTAGCGGGAGGTCCAGATACGCAGTATTTT. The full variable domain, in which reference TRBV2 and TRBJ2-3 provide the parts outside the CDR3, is EPEVTQTPSHQVTQMGQEVILRCVPISNHLYFYWYRQILGQKVEFLVSFYNNEISEKSEIFDDQFSVERPDGSNFTLKIRSTKLEDSAMYFCASTRLAGGPDTQYFGPGTRLTVL.

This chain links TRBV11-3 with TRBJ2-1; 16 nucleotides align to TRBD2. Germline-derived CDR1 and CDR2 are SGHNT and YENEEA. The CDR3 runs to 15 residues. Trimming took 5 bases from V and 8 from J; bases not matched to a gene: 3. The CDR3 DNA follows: TGTGCCAGCAGCCCCGGGACTAGCGGGGGGGATGAGCAGTTCTTC. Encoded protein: CASSPGTSGGDEQFF.

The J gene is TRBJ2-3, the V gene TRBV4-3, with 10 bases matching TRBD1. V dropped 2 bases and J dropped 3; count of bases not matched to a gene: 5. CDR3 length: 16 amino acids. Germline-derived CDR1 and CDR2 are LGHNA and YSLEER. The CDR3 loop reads CASSQTRQGATDTQYF. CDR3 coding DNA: TGCGCCAGCAGCCAAACCCGACAGGGGGCGACAGATACGCAGTATTTT.

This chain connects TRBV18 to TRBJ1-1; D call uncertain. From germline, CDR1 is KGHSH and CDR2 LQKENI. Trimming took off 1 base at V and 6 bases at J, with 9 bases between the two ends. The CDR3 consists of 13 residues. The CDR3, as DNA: TGTGCCAGCTCACCACTGGACGGGGCTGAAGCTTTCTTT. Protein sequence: CASSPLDGAEAFF. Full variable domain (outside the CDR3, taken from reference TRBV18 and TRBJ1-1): NAGVMQNPRHLVRRRGQEARLRCSPMKGHSHVYWYRQLPEEGLKFMVYLQKENIIDESGMPKERFSAEFPKEGPSILRIQQVVRGDSAAYFCASSPLDGAEAFFGQGTRLTVV.

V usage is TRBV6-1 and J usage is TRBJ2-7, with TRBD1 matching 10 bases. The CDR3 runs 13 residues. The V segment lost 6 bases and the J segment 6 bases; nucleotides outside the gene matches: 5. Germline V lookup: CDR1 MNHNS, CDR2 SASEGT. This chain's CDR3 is CASRGTGEGEQYF. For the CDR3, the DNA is TGTGCCAGCAGGGGGACAGGGGAGGGCGAGCAGTACTTC.

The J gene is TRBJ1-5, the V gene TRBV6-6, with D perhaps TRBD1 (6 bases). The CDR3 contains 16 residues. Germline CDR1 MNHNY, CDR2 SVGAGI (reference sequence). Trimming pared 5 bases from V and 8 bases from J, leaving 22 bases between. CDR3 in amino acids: CASSPNPGQSYEPQHF. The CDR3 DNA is TGTGCCAGCAGTCCCAACCCTGGACAGTCTTACGAGCCCCAGCATTTT.

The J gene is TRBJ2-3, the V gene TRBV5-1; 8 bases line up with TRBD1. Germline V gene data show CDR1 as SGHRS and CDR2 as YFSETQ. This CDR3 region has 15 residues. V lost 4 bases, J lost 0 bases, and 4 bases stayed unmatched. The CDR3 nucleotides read TGCGCCAGCAGCCTGACAGGGGTGAGCACAGATACGCAGTATTTT. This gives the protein CASSLTGVSTDTQYF.

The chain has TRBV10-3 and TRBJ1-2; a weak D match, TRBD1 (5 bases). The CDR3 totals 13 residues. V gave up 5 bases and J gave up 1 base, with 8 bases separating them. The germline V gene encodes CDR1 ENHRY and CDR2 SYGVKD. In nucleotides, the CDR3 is TGTGCCATCAGTCAGGGACTTAACTATGGCTACACCTTC. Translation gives CAISQGLNYGYTF.

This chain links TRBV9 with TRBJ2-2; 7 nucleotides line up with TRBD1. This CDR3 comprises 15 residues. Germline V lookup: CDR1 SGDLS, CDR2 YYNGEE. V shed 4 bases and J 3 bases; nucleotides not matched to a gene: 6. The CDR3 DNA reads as TGTGCCAGCAGCACGGTACAGGGGTACACCGGGGAGCTGTTTTTT. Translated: CASSTVQGYTGELFF. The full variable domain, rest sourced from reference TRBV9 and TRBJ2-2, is DSGVTQTPKHLITATGQRVTLRCSPRSGDLSVYWYQQSLDQGLQFLIQYYNGEERAKGNILERFSAQQFPDLHSELNLSSLELGDSALYFCASSTVQGYTGELFFGEGSRLTVL.

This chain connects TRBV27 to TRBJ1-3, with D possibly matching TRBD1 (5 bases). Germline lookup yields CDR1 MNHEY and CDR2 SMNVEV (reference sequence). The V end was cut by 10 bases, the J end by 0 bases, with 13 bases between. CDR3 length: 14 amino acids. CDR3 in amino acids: CATRDVSSGNTIYF. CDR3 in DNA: TGTGCCACCCGGGACGTGAGCTCTGGAAACACCATATATTTT.

CDR3 residues: CASGLGCLISGSYNSPLHF. DNA for the CDR3: TGCGCCAGCGGTTTAGGGTGCTTAATCTCAGGCTCCTATAATTCACCCCTCCACTTT. The rearrangement joins TRBV10-1 to TRBJ1-6; D is undetermined. The CDR3 runs 19 residues. CDR1 and CDR2 from the germline V gene are WNHNN and SYGVQD (reference sequence). The V end was cut by 8 bases, the J end by 0 bases, with 23 bases between.

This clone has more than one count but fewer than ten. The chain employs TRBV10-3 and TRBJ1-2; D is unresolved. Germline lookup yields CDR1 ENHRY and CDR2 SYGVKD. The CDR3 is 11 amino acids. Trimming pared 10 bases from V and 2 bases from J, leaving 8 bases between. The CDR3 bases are TGTGCCACCGACGGAAACTATGGCTACACCTTC. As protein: CATDGNYGYTF.